Reported below is one T cell receptor beta chain. This clone's antigen is unknown. There are no base qualities to consult, and no much larger clone falls within one base. The CDR3 regions of human TCRbeta chains were analyzed by immunosequencing. The original pipeline was this. Repertoire TCRs were matched against a reference library of SARS-CoV-2-specific TCRs generated with the MIRA antigen-specificity platform. Breadth was defined as the fraction of unique TCRs that were SARS-CoV-2-associated, and depth was defined as the fraction of total T cells that were SARS-CoV-2-associated. Using the MIRA data, every spike-specific TCR was mapped to the spike region that the TCR reacted to and assigned to either a CD4 or a CD8 class. Log10-transformed breadth and depth values were compared by one-way ANOVA with Sidak's multiple comparisons tests. TCRdb limited this immuneACCESS table to in-frame rearrangements with V and J called. A share of clones is missing; checked studies link under half to unresolved V genes, and the rest is unexplained. V and J calls and clone size come straight from that table; D and trimming were deduced from the DNA. This sample comprises 90,000 to 150,000 clones, roughly 90% of them detected only once. The top ten clonotypes cover approximately 8.4% of the sample.

These data come from a study of T cell responses to AZD1222 COVID-19 vaccine (dated by TCRdb to about 2021). Background for the entire study: Because spike-specific TCR depth and breadth did not differ between the two schedules, AZD1222 recipients who got a second dose at roughly 4 weeks were pooled with those who got a second dose at roughly 12 weeks. Trial participants were enrolled by age into 18-55, 56-69 and 70-plus year subgroups, with about 150, 27 and 61 TCR-sequenced participants respectively. A total of approximately 230 trial participants underwent TCR sequencing, of whom around 200 received two doses of AZD1222 and 26 received two doses of the MenACWY control vaccine.

Results the study describes overall, beyond this receptor: After two AZD1222 doses, spike-specific TCR breadth and depth were significantly higher than at day 0 and than in MenACWY recipients. No day 14 peak-response samples were available, so repertoires were characterized only after the peak T cell response. Epitopes outside the regions mutated in the B.1.351 and B.1.1.7 variants were reportedly recognized by nearly half of the unique spike-specific TCRs. Conclusions about previously exposed vaccinees were limited because only a handful of AZD1222 recipients were SARS-CoV-2 seropositive at baseline. Participants were mostly white British and included more females than males, and it was suggested by the authors that clonal diversity may have been underestimated. The 56-69-year group was small, and its depth increase did not reach significance, likely because of low power. Vaccine-associated CD4 TCRs spanned the whole spike protein, with dominant responses in regions 160-218 and 743-854.

The sample's time point label is to be understood as: baseline before first vaccination. Vaccinee samples came from UK trials COV001 and COV002, including a single-blind randomized controlled phase 2/3 trial of AZD1222 (ChAdOx1 nCoV-19) in healthy adults. For TCRbeta chain sequencing, PBMC samples were collected from trial participants at day 0 and at day 28 after the second dose. Trimming removed 1 base from V and 0 bases from J; the gene matches leave 0 bases unexplained. CDR1 MNHNS and CDR2 SASEGT were looked up in the germline V gene. Counted from cysteine to phenylalanine, this CDR3 has 15 amino acids. The kept DNA is CDR3 alone, 45 bases in frame from the first base.

The input for sequencing was peripheral blood, taken on day 0 of AZD1222 vaccination. The TCR sequence derives from an adult in good health. The chain employs TRBV6-1 and TRBJ2-7, with 10 junctional bases fitting TRBD1. The nucleotide sequence reads as follows: TGTGCCAGCAGTGAAGGGACAGGGGGCTCCTACGAGCAGTACTTC. This codes for CASSEGTGGSYEQYF.